This TCR beta chain was found in a study of beta chain features in type 1 diabetes. Of the isolated RNA, all was reverse transcribed, and so the sequenced material was expressed TCRB transcripts. Naive, central memory and regulatory T cell samples came to a mean of about 3.9 million reads. Only in-frame clones appear in the TCRdb table, and some are missing; sequencing was by immunoSEQ multiplex PCR. The sample holds over 350,000 clones, over 13% seen once. Concerning this clone: Its antigen is undetermined.

This CDR3 is 13 amino acids long. Trimming took 5 bases from V and 6 from J; bases not matched to a gene: 4. The germline V gene has CDR1 MNHEY and CDR2 SVGAGI. Study-wide points: Cells with high TCR expression could be over-represented when cDNA is sequenced.

Via the markers CD45RO/CCR7/CD25/CD127/CD95/CD27, stem cell-like memory, regulatory, central memory and naive CD4+ cells were sorted. Sequencing was done on a sample of naive CD4+ T cells from blood. The TCR comes from a woman aged 18-29 years in good health. The J gene is TRBJ2-5, the V gene TRBV6-5; 9 bases are shared with TRBD1. This chain's CDR3 is CASSDRGVKTQYF. In nucleotides, the CDR3 is TGTGCCAGCAGTGACAGGGGGGTGAAGACCCAGTACTTC.